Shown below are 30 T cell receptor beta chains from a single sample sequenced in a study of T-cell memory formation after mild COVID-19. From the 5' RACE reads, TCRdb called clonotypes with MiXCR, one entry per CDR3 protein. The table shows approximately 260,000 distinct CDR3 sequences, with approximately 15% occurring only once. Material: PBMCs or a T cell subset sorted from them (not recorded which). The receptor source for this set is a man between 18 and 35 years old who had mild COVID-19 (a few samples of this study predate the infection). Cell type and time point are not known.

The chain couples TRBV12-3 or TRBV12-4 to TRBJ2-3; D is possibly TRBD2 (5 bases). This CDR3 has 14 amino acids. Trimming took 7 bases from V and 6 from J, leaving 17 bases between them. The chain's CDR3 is CASTQRAGPDTQYF. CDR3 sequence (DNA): TGTGCCAGCACCCAAAGGGCGGGTCCCGATACGCAGTATTTT.

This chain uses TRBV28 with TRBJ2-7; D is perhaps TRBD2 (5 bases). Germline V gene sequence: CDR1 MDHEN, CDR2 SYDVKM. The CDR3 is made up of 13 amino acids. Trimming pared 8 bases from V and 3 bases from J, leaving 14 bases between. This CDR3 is CASRRGLGYEQYV. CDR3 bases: TGTGCCAGCCGCCGCGGACTTGGCTACGAGCAGTACGTC.

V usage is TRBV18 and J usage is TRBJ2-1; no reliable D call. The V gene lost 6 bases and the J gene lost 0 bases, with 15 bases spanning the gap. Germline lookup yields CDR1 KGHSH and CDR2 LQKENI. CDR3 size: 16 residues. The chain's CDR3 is CASSVDGPPSYNEQFF. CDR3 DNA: TGTGCCAGCTCTGTGGACGGGCCCCCCTCCTACAATGAGCAGTTCTTC.

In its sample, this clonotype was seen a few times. CDR3 residues: CASSLTYSGNTIYF. In DNA form, the CDR3 reads TGTGCCAGCAGCCTCACCTACTCTGGAAACACCATATATTTT. The chain links TRBV12-3 or TRBV12-4 to TRBJ1-3; D gene uncertain. V was pared by 6 bases and J by 0 bases, with 9 bases between. The CDR3 runs to 14 residues.

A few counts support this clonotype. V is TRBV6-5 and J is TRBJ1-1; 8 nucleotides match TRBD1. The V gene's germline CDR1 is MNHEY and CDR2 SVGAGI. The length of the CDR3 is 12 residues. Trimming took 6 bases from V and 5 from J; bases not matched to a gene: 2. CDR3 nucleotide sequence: TGTGCCAGCAGGCGGGACAGGACTGAAGCTTTCTTT. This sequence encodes CASRRDRTEAFF.

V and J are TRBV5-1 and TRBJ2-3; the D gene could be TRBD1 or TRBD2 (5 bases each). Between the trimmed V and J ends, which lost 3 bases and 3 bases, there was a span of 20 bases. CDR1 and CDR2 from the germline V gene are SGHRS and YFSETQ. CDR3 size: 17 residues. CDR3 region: CASSWVRGELGTDTQYF. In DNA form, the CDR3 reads TGCGCCAGCAGCTGGGTCAGAGGGGAGCTAGGAACAGATACGCAGTATTTT.

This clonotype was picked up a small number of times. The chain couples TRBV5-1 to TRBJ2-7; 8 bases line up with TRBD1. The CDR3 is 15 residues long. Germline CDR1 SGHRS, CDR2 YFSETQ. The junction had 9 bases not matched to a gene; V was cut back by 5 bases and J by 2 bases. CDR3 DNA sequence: TGCGCCAGCAGATCTTACAGGGGGAAAGCCTACGAGCAGTACTTC. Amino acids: CASRSYRGKAYEQYF.

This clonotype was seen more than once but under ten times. CDR3 region: CASSLFGPDTQYF. The CDR3 bases are TGTGCCAGCAGTTTATTCGGCCCAGATACGCAGTATTTT. V and J are TRBV12-3 or TRBV12-4 and TRBJ2-3; D gene unclear. The CDR3 is 13 residues long. With 2 bases removed from V and 4 bases from J, the gap between germline ends came to 7 bases.

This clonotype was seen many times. The CDR3 DNA reads as TGTGCCAGCAGTCCAACATCGACTAGCGGGGCAAATGAGCAGTTCTTC. This translates into CASSPTSTSGANEQFF. This chain links TRBV27 with TRBJ2-1, with 11 bases matching TRBD2. Germline V lookup: CDR1 MNHEY, CDR2 SMNVEV (reference sequence). J lost 7 bases, V lost 5 bases, and 10 bases had no gene match. The length of the CDR3 is 16 residues.

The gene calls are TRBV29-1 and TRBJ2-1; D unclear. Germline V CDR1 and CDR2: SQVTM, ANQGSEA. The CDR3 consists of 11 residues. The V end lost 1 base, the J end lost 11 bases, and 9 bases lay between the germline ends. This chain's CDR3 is CSVEGLFKQFF. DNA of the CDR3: TGCAGCGTTGAAGGGTTATTCAAGCAGTTCTTC.

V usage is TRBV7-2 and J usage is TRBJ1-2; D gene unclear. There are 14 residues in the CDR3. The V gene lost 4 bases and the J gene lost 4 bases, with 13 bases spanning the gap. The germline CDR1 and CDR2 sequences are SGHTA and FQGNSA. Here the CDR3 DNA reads TGTGCCAGCAGCTCCCAATTTCTCAGCTATGGCTACACCTTC. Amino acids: CASSSQFLSYGYTF.

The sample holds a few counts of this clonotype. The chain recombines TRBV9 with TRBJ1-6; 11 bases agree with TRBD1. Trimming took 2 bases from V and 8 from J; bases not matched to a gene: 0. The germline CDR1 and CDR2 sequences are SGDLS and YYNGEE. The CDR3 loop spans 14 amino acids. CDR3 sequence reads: CASSVGQGDSPLHF. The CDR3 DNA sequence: TGTGCCAGCAGCGTGGGACAGGGGGATTCACCCCTCCACTTT.

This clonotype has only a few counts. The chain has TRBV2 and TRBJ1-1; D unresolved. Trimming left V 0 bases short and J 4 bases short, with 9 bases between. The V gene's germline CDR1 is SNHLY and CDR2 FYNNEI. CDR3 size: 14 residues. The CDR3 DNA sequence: TGTGCCAGCAGTGAAGCGCTCCTCCCCACTGAAGCTTTCTTT. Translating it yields CASSEALLPTEAFF.

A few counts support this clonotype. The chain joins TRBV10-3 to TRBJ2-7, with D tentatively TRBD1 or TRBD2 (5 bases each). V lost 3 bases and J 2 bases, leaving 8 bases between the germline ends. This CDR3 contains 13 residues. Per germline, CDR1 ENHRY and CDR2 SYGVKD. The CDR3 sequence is CAISDRGPYEQYF. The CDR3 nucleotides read TGTGCCATCAGTGATCGGGGACCCTACGAGCAGTACTTC.

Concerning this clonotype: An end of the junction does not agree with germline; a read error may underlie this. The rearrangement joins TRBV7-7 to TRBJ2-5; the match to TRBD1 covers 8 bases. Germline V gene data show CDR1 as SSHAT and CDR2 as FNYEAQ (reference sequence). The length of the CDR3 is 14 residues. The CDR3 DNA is TGTGCTAGCAGCCCCCAGGGGGCGGGAGAGACCCAGTACTTC. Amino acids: CASSPQGAGETQYF.

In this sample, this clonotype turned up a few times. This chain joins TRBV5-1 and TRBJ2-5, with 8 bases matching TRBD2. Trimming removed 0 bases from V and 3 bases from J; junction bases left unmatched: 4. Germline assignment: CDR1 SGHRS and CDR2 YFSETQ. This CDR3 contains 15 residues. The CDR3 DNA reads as TGCGCCAGCAGCTTGGGACTAGCGAGCGAAGAGACCCAGTACTTC. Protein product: CASSLGLASEETQYF.

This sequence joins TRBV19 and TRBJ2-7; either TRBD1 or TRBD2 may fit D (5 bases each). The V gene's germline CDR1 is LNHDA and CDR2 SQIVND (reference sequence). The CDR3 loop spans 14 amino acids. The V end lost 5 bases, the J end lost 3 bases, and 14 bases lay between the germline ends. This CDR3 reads CASSSGRENYEQYF. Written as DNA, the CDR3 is TGTGCCAGTAGTTCGGGACGGGAAAACTACGAGCAGTACTTC.

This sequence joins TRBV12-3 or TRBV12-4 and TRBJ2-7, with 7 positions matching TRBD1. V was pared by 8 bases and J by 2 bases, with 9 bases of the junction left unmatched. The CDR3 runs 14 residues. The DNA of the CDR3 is TGTGCCAGCTTTCAGGGGGACAGCCCCTACGAGCAGTACTTC. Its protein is CASFQGDSPYEQYF.

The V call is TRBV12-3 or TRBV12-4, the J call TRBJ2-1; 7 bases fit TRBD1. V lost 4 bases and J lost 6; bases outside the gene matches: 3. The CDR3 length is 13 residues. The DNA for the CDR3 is TGTGCCAGCAGTTCGACAGGGATCAATGAGCAGTTCTTC. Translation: CASSSTGINEQFF.

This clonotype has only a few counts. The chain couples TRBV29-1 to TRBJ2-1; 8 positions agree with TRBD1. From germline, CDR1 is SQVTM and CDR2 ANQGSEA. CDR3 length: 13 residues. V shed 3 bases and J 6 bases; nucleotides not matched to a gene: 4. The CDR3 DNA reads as TGCAGCGTTGATATACAGGGGGGCAATGAGCAGTTCTTC. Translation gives CSVDIQGGNEQFF.

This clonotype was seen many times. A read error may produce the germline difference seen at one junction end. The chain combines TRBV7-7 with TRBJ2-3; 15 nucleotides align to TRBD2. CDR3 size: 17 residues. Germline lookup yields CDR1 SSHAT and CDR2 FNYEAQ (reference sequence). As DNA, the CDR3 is TGTGCTAGCAGCCCCGGGACTAGCGGGGGGAGTGTCGATACGCAGTATTTT. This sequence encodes CASSPGTSGGSVDTQYF.

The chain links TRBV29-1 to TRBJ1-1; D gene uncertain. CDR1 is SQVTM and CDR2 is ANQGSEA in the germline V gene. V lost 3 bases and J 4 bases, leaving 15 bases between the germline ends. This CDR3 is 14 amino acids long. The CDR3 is CSVDLQVLSTEAFF. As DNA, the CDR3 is TGCAGCGTTGATTTGCAGGTTTTGAGCACTGAAGCTTTCTTT.

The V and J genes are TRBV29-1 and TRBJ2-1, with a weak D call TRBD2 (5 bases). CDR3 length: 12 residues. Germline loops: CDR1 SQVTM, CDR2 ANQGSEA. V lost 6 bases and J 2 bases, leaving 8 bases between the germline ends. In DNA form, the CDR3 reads TGCAGCGTAGCCGGGACCTACAATGAGCAGTTCTTC. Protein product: CSVAGTYNEQFF.

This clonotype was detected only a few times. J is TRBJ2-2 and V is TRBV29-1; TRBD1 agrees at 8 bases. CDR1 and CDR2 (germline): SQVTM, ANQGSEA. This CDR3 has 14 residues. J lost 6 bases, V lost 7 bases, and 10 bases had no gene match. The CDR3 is CSAGEDRVAGELFF. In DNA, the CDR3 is TGCAGCGCCGGGGAGGACAGGGTAGCCGGGGAGCTGTTTTTT.

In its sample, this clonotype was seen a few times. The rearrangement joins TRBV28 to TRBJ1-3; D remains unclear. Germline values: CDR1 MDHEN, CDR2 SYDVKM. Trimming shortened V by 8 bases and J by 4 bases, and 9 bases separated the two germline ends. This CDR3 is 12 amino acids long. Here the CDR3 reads CASLKRGNTIYF. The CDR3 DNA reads TGTGCCAGCCTTAAGAGGGGAAACACCATATATTTT.

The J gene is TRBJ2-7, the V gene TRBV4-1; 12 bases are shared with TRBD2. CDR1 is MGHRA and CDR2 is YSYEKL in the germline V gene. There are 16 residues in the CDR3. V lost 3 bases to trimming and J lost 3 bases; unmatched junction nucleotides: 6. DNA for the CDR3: TGCGCCAGCAGCCATGGTGGACTAGCGGGGTTCTACGAGCAGTACTTC. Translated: CASSHGGLAGFYEQYF.

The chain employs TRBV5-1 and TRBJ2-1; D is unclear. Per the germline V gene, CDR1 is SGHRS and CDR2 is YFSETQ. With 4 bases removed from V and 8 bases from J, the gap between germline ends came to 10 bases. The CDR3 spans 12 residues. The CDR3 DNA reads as TGCGCCAGCAGCCCCCGGGTTGATGAGCAGTTCTTC. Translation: CASSPRVDEQFF.

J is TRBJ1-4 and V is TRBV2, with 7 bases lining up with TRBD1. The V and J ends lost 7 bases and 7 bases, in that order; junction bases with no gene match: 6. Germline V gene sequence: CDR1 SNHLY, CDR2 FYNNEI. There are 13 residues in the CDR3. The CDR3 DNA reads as TGTGCCAGCACTAGACAGGGTGGTGAAAAACTGTTTTTT. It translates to CASTRQGGEKLFF. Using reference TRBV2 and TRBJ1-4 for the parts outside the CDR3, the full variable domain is EPEVTQTPSHQVTQMGQEVILRCVPISNHLYFYWYRQILGQKVEFLVSFYNNEISEKSEIFDDQFSVERPDGSNFTLKIRSTKLEDSAMYFCASTRQGGEKLFFGSGTQLSVL.

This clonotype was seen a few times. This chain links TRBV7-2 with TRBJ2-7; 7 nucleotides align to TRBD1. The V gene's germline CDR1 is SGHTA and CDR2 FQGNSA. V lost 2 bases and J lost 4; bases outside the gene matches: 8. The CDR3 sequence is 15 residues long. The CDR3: CASSLSGTETYEQYV. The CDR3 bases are TGTGCCAGCAGCTTATCCGGGACAGAGACATACGAGCAGTACGTC.

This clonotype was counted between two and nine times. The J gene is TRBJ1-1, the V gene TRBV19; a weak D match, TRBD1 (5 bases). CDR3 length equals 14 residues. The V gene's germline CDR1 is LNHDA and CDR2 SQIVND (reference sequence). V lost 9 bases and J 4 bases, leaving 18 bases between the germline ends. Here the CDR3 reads CASVWGVGSTEAFF. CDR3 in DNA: TGTGCCAGCGTTTGGGGGGTGGGTTCCACTGAAGCTTTCTTT.